This TCR beta chain was captured by sequencing in a study of OX40 agonist ivuxolimab in advanced cancers. Study details: The patients received agonistic anti-OX40 (CD134) antibody ivuxolimab. Partial responses were recorded for three patients, including one with hepatocellular carcinoma and two with cutaneous melanoma. Study findings and constraints: Expanded clones were, on average, more numerous in CD8+ T cells than in CD4+.

For this clone: Its target is unknown.

Blood sampling was done at baseline, cycle 4 day 1, and cycle 7 day 1. TCRdb keeps only in-frame clones here, not all; method: immunoSEQ multiplex PCR. The data contain about 45,000 clones, approximately 91% of them singletons. The TCR was taken from an adult with an advanced solid tumor such as melanoma, head and neck, liver or kidney cancer. The input for sequencing was CD4+ or CD8+ T cells sorted from blood, taken in a trial of the OX40 agonist ivuxolimab.

Here the CDR3 DNA reads TGTGCCAGCAGCTTGTCCCAGGGAGGTCAGCCCCAGCATTTT. Its protein is CASSLSQGGQPQHF. V is TRBV5-8 and J is TRBJ1-5; possible D gene TRBD1, 5 bases. Germline lookup yields CDR1 SGHTS and CDR2 YDEGEE. The CDR3 has 14 amino acids. V shed 1 base and J shed 6 bases, with 11 bases lying between them.